This TCR beta chain was retrieved from a study of response to subunit inactivated influenza vaccine. Of note for this clonotype: Its antigen remains unidentified.

General study results and limits: Authors suggested seasonal influenza vaccinations each recruit few new T cells.

The V gene lost 2 bases and the J gene lost 0 bases, with 10 bases spanning the gap. This CDR3 is 15 amino acids long. Germline V gene data show CDR1 as SGHRS and CDR2 as YFSETQ. TCRdb reprocessed the RT-PCR reads with MiXCR, giving one entry per CDR3 protein. Found here are about 240,000 distinct CDR3 sequences, more than 10% of them singletons; the top ten hold 7.8%. The J gene is TRBJ2-3, the V gene TRBV5-1; D is possibly TRBD2 (5 bases). Specimen: non-naive T cells sorted from PBMCs, collected less than 15 days before vaccination. The receptor comes from a man aged 45-60 years who received an inactivated influenza vaccine. The CDR3 DNA is TGCGCCAGCAGCTTAACGGGAACTAGCACAGATACGCAGTATTTT. Amino acid sequence: CASSLTGTSTDTQYF.